The clone carrying this T cell receptor beta chain was counted only a few times. Its specificity is not known. The sample is drawn from a study of T cells in Graves' hyperthyroidism and ophthalmopathy. The germline V and J ends were trimmed by 3 bases and 5 bases, with 13 bases remaining between them. CDR1 and CDR2 from the germline V gene are WNHNN and SYGVQD (reference sequence). The CDR3 consists of 14 residues. Amplification yielded TCR beta CDR3 regions, with RNA transcripts as the source. HTBI primers drove first-round RT-PCR of the TCR CDR3. TCRdb independently ran MiXCR on the multiplex PCR reads; one entry per CDR3 protein. The repertoire has almost 500,000 distinct CDR3 sequences, approximately 22% of them found once; the top ten carry under 55%. Exclusion of a patient resulted from uncontrolled infection, other autoimmune disease, pregnancy or lactation. Study-level findings and limits: Researchers found most expanded thyroid clonotypes above 0.001 in blood as well. Ophthalmopathy and stable hyperthyroidism were told apart by a 13 V-J model.

This clonotype was sampled from a woman aged 70-85 years with Graves' ophthalmopathy. Sequencing was done on a sample of blood. V gene TRBV10-1 combines with J gene TRBJ2-5; D gene unclear. The CDR3 loop is CASSDRTGWETQYF. CDR3 coding DNA: TGCGCCAGCAGTGACCGGACGGGCTGGGAGACCCAGTACTTC.